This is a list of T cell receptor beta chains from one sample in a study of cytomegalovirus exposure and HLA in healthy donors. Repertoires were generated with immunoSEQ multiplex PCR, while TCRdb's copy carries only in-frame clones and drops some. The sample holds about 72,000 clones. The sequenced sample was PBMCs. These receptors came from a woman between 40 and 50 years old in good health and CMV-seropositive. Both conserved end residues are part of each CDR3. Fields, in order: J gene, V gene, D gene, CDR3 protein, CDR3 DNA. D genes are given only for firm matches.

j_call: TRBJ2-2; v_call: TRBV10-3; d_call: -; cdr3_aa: CATSESNRGARTGELFF; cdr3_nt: TGTGCCACCAGTGAGTCGAATCGGGGGGCGAGGACCGGGGAGCTGTTTTTT
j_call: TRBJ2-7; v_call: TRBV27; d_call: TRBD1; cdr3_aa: CASSLSGQGSSYEQYF; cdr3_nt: TGTGCCAGCAGTTTATCGGGACAGGGGAGCTCCTACGAGCAGTACTTC
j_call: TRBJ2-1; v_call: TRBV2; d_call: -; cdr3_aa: CASSDRPSGEQFF; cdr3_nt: TGTGCCAGCAGTGATAGACCCTCGGGTGAGCAGTTCTTC
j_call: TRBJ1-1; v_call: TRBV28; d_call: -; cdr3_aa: CASSFFSGAGEAFF; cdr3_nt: TGTGCCAGCAGTTTCTTTTCAGGGGCTGGAGAAGCTTTCTTT
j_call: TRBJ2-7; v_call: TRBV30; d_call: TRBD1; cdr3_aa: CAWSVRRGGVYEQYF; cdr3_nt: TGTGCCTGGAGTGTACGAAGAGGGGGCGTCTACGAGCAGTACTTC
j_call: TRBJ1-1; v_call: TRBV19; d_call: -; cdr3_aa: CASSPRGAPNTEAFF; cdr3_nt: TGTGCCAGTAGTCCACGGGGGGCTCCGAACACTGAAGCTTTCTTT
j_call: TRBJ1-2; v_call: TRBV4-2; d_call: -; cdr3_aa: CASSQEVRARGYGYTF; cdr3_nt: TGTGCCAGCAGCCAAGAAGTAAGGGCCAGGGGCTATGGCTACACCTTC
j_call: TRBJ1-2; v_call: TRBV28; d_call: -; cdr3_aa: CASSSSGNYGYTF; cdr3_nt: TGTGCCAGCAGTTCCTCAGGGAACTATGGCTACACCTTC
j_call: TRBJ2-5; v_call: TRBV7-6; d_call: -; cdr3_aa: CASSLNRYQKTQYF; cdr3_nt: TGTGCCAGCAGCTTAAACAGATACCAAAAGACCCAGTACTTC
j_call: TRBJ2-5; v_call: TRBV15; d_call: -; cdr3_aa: CATSARRGSGQETQYF; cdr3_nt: TGTGCCACCAGCGCGCGTCGGGGGTCGGGGCAAGAGACCCAGTACTTC
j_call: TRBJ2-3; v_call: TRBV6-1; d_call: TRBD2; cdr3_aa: CASSGTSGSIDTQYF; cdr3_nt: TGTGCCAGCAGTGGGACTAGCGGGAGCATAGATACGCAGTATTTT
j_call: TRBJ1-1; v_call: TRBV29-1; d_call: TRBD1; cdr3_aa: CSGTGEMNTEAFF; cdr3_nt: TGCAGCGGAACAGGGGAAATGAACACTGAAGCTTTCTTT
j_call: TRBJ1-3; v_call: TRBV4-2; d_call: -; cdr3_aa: CASSQGRSREGDTIYF; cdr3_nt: TGTGCCAGCAGCCAAGGGCGTTCCAGGGAGGGGGACACCATATATTTT
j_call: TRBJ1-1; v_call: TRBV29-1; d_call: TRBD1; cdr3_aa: CSVDGTGGRVTEAFF; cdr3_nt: TGCAGCGTTGATGGTACAGGGGGGAGGGTCACTGAAGCTTTCTTT
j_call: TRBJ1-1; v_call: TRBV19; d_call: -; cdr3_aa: CASSIDASRPEAFF; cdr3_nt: TGTGCCAGTAGTATAGATGCGTCTCGCCCTGAAGCTTTCTTT
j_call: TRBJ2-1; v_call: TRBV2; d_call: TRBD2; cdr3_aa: CASSDLGLASYNEQFF; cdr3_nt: TGTGCCAGCAGTGACCTAGGACTAGCGTCCTACAATGAGCAGTTCTTC
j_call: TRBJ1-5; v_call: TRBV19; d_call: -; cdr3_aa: CASKIMGGDHQPQHF; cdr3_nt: TGTGCCAGTAAGATTATGGGGGGGGACCATCAGCCCCAGCATTTT
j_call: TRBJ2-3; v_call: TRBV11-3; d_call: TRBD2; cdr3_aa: CASSPGLAGAPDTQYF; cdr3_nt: TGTGCCAGCAGCCCGGGACTAGCGGGAGCCCCAGATACGCAGTATTTT
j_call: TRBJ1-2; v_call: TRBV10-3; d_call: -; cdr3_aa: CAIKAGVFVEGDNYGYTF; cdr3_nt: TGTGCCATCAAAGCGGGGGTTTTCGTGGAGGGCGATAACTATGGCTACACCTTC
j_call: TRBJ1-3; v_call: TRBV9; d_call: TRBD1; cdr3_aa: CASSVAGQGESGGNTIYF; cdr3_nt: TGTGCCAGCAGCGTAGCGGGACAGGGAGAGTCGGGTGGAAACACCATATATTTT
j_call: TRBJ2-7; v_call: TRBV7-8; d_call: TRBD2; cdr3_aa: CASSPRGGQEEQYF; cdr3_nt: TGTGCCAGCAGCCCCCGGGGGGGGCAGGAAGAGCAGTACTTC
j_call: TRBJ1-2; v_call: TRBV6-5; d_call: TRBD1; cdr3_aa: CASSYKGQGTYGYTF; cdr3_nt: TGTGCCAGCAGTTACAAGGGACAGGGGACCTATGGCTACACCTTC